This record covers a single TCR beta chain. Its antigen is not yet known. Base qualities were left out, and no much larger clone turns up one base away. The sample belongs to a study of cytomegalovirus exposure and HLA in healthy donors (TCRdb year 2017). About the investigation overall: An earlier analysis of roughly 570 of the donors reported 276 Gb of sequence data and approximately 120 million unique TCR beta sequences obtained from some 200 million T cells. Class I and class II HLA loci were covered by the typing at four-digit resolution. An early release that covered about 600 HLA-typed donors contained about 300 gigabases of sequencing data and tens of millions of unique TCR sequences. A later analysis re-examined previously published TCR beta repertoires from roughly 650 donors and added high-resolution HLA genotyping to investigate patterns of TCR occurrence. Among about 370 genotyped donors of the cohort, an average of around 220,000 unique TCR beta nucleotide sequences was sequenced per donor, of which about 19% were non-productive. Rather than drawing on any new phenotypic data, the later analysis identified candidate immune exposures from TCR beta sequences and the way those sequences occurred across donors. Donor age, sex, ethnicity and CMV serostatus were collected together with the repertoire data. An earlier analysis of about 600 of the donors used high-throughput TCR beta sequencing to judge whether each TCR beta V gene segment behaved as functional or pseudogenic. High-throughput TCR immunosequencing, statistical association of individual TCRs with disease status, and machine learning were combined to predict cytomegalovirus infection status. The study aimed to test whether signatures of past pathogen exposure could be identified by cataloging public T cell receptors. Of the 398 genotyped donors, roughly 85% fell in the genetic ancestry cluster associated with self-reported Caucasian donors. The study used immunosequencing to profile the T cell repertoires of 600 to 850 subjects and linked those repertoires to cytomegalovirus serostatus. Typing coverage differed by locus: A, B, C, DRB1 and DQB1 were typed in roughly 629-640 donors, DQA1 in 500 to 550, DPA1 in some 600, and DPB1 in just under 490. Along with the roughly 670-subject first cohort, a separate validation cohort of over a hundred different subjects was used. A later genetic analysis took genome-wide SNP genotypes for 398 of the 666 donors and used that subset as a discovery cohort. Roughly 5 DR-DQ haplotypes were handled as single units for association and clustering because linkage in the cohort was strong. All discovery cohort repertoires had been generated using a single sequencing platform. What the work shows at the level of the full study, not this receptor alone: A total of roughly 160 TCR beta chains were listed by the study as associated with cytomegalovirus. Roughly uniform sequencing depth across donors was assumed in presence/absence analyses, although this assumption may not hold. Three of the identified cytomegalovirus-associated TCR beta chains were confirmed in vitro to be specific for cytomegalovirus antigens. Most TCR sequences were seen in very few donors, while some public TCRs were found in many individuals. In a later analysis, several top co-occurrence clusters were reported to appear linked to parvovirus B19, influenza, CMV and Epstein-Barr virus. Correlated functional status among segregating V segments might reflect linkage disequilibrium, but an unknown experimental factor could not be ruled out. A further reported finding was that TCR beta sequences accurately predicted the HLA-A and HLA-B alleles for most subjects in the first cohort. A cluster of highly shared sequence variants was judged likely to represent a technical artifact of the sequencing pipeline. Because HLA typing was unavailable for some donors at each locus, only the typed subset was used in association tests. Strong co-occurrence of HLA alleles, especially DR and DQ, made assigning TCR associations to individual alleles difficult. The authors suggested that the approach could potentially be generalized to other disease states and immunological phenotypes. In a later analysis, the rate of TCR association differed among HLA loci, with DRB1 alleles having the most associated TCRs and HLA-C alleles having the fewest. Most CMV-associated TCR beta chains appeared to be HLA-restricted in a later analysis, and the HLA associations seemed to be driven largely by CMV exposure. Because the 87-base-pair reads could not distinguish some IMGT-functional V segments, including TRBV6-2 and TRBV6-3, those segments were excluded. Specific HLA alleles were associated with around 18,000 TCR beta sequences at a false discovery rate of 0.05 in a later analysis. Because counts were too low, more than 15 rarely observed V segments, including chromosome 9 orphons, were left out of the earlier analysis of 587 of the donors. In a later analysis, HLA-associated TCR beta chains were found to be more clonally expanded and to have lower generation probabilities than equally common non-associated chains. Broadly in line with IMGT annotations, most TCR beta V segments showed up in productive rearrangements about 90% or about 30% of the time in an earlier analysis of 450 to 750 of the donors. In both the original and validation cohorts, the classifier was reported to diagnose cytomegalovirus status with high specificity and sensitivity. According to a later genetic analysis, donors in an Asian-associated ancestry cluster had fewer N-insertions in productive TCRs than the approximately 670-donor mean. V-gene and J-gene trimming of TCR beta chains was associated with a missense DCLRE1C variant in a later genetic analysis, and the association was replicated in an independent cohort. This cohort had only TCR beta chains sequenced, and the lack of alpha or paired-chain data limited which features could be detected. The only immune exposure information available for the cohort was CMV serostatus.

Library prep was done by the immunoSEQ multiplex PCR assay. The multiplex PCR relied on a mix of 60 forward primers for TCR Vbeta segments and 13 reverse primers for TCR Jbeta segments. The CDR3 region of rearranged TCR beta genes was amplified from genomic DNA by a multiplex PCR assay. The Illumina HiSeq System was used to sequence the amplified TCR beta libraries as 87-base-pair reads. As for the original processing: A later analysis tallied tens of millions of unique TCR beta chains across the 640 or so repertoires, and approximately 12 million of those chains were shared by two or more donors. Raw reads were error-corrected and collapsed into unique sequences with a nearest-neighbor algorithm that merged closely related sequences to remove PCR and sequencing errors. CDR3 sequences were aligned to IMGT reference sequences to assign V, D and J gene segments. Each retained sequence needed at least a six-nucleotide match to both a V gene segment and a J gene segment. A rearrangement counted as productive if the CDR3 had no stop codons and remained in frame with V and J, and every other rearrangement counted as non-productive. Following IMGT convention, CDR3 was defined as the stretch from the second conserved V-encoded cysteine up to the conserved J-encoded phenylalanine. Sequences without an unambiguous match to a single V gene segment were excluded from the earlier analysis of several hundred of the donors. In an earlier analysis of a few hundred of the donors, a V segment was called functional when productive rearrangements were above 56.7%, and segregating when the standard deviation between donors exceeded 5%. A statistical classification framework was built for diagnosing cytomegalovirus status from the catalog of TCR beta chain sequences. In a later analysis, V and J genes were assigned by comparing TCR nucleotide sequences against IMGT/GENE-DB human TR gene sequences. A later analysis assigned CDR3 sequences and most-parsimonious VDJ recombination scenarios with the TCRdist pipeline. In a later analysis, each TCR beta chain was defined by its CDR3 amino acid sequence together with its V-gene family, and reads lacking a unique V-gene family were excluded. A later analysis removed 592 highly shared, low-generation-probability nucleotide sequences to deal with suspected cross-contamination and a sequencing artifact. In a later analysis, a clonal expansion index was calculated for each public chain from normalized within-repertoire ranks of inferred template counts. Generation probabilities in a later analysis came from a VDJ recombination model fitted to out-of-frame rearrangements, and those results were checked against IGoR. In a later analysis, hypergeometric tests were used to score TCR-TCR, TCR-HLA and TCR-CMV co-occurrence, with a repertoire-size bias correction applied to TCR pairs. To estimate false discovery rates, a later analysis permuted the HLA or CMV assignments 20 times. In a later analysis, co-occurring TCRs were grouped using DBSCAN, and TCRdist sequence similarity was added for clustering within HLA-allele-positive subsets. Repertoires with fewer than 30,000 or more than 120,000 public chains were left out of co-occurrence clustering, as were four to six repertoires with anomalous nucleotide sharing. TCRdb obtained this table from immuneACCESS and retained in-frame rearrangements with V and J assigned. These tables miss some clones; where compared with another copy, unresolved V genes account for less than half of the shortfall, and the remainder is unexplained. The V and J calls and clone size were taken over from that table, and D and trimming were inferred from the DNA. The sample has 140,000 or so clones on record, around 80% of them singletons. The ten largest clones capture roughly 2.9% of the sample.

According to the germline V gene, CDR1 reads MNHNS and CDR2 reads SASEGT. V is shortened by 5 bases, J by 2 bases, and the region joining them spans 13 bases. The CDR3 has 15 amino acids, counting the end cysteine and phenylalanine. Only CDR3 DNA remains: 45 bases, in frame from the first base. The cohort comprised approximately 700 healthy bone marrow donors. All cohort members were sampled while nominally healthy, although unrecorded immune exposures were likely present. The donor was CMV seronegative and belonged to the group of over 300 seronegative cohort members. Every donor gave a peripheral blood sample, and the peripheral blood mononuclear cells from that sample were used for TCR beta sequencing. Genomic DNA was extracted from the blood cell samples with the Qiagen DNeasy Blood Extraction Kit.

The clonotype originates from a female donor in good health and CMV-seronegative. The chain is made from TRBV6-1 and TRBJ2-1; a tentative D match to TRBD1 spans 6 bases. What was sequenced was PBMCs. The nucleotides are TGTGCCAGCAGTTCAGGGGTTTTAACCTACAATGAGCAGTTCTTC. Its amino acids are CASSSGVLTYNEQFF.